This T cell receptor (beta chain) stems from a study of glioma-infiltrating T cells. Whole-study findings and limits: Tissue and blood shared very few CDR3 sequences. Non-neoplastic patients had below-expected tissue-blood divergence, while all gliomas exceeded expectation.

Amplification of TCR alpha and beta CDR3 regions from RNA used iRepertoire nested multiplex PCR. Input was about 95-400 ng of tissue mRNA or PBMC total RNA. Via MiXCR, TCRdb re-called the multiplex PCR reads, giving one row per CDR3 protein. The table has approximately 140,000 distinct CDR3 sequences, approximately 24% seen once. This clonotype was seen ten or more times. What it recognizes is unknown. Trimming removed 3 bases from V and 12 bases from J; junction bases left unmatched: 9. Germline V gives CDR1 MNHEY, CDR2 SMNVEV (reference sequence). The CDR3 contains 13 residues. The source material was glioma tissue, nonneoplastic brain tissue, or PBMCs (not recorded which). The chain is built from TRBV27 and TRBJ2-7, with 9 positions matching TRBD1. The sequence derives from a human donor with low-grade glioma or glioblastoma, undergoing nonglioma brain surgery, or in good health (not recorded which). CDR3 sequence: CASSFLGGTGWYV. CDR3 coding DNA: TGTGCCAGCAGTTTCCTCGGGGGGACAGGGTGGTACGTC.